What follows are 12 T cell receptor beta chains derived from one specimen sequenced in a study of CD8+CD57+ T cells in acquired aplastic anemia. The TCR beta profiling, which covered VDJ combination and CDR3 sequence, was carried out using genomic DNA as the template. TCRdb reanalysed the reads using MiXCR and keeps one entry per CDR3 protein. Of some 180,000 distinct CDR3 sequences in the sample, 40% to 55% were seen once. The sequenced sample was sorted CD4+, CD8+, or CD8+CD57+ T cells (not recorded which) from PBMCs. The receptors shown here come from a human donor in good health.

This chain links TRBV6-2 or TRBV6-3 with TRBJ2-7; D assignment may be TRBD1 or TRBD2 (6 bases each). V lost 6 bases and J lost 2, with 17 bases in between. CDR1 and CDR2 from the germline V gene are MNHEY and SVGEGT. The CDR3 covers 15 residues. CDR3 loop: CASRQGLDLAYEQYF. The CDR3 DNA follows: TGTGCCAGCAGACAGGGACTCGATCTTGCCTACGAGCAGTACTTC.

The chain employs TRBV18 and TRBJ1-2, with 8 bases matching TRBD1. The trim removed 3 bases at V and 5 bases at J, leaving 2 bases unmatched. Germline CDR1 reads KGHSH; CDR2 reads LQKENI. This CDR3 has 13 residues. The DNA for the CDR3 is TGTGCCAGCTCACCCCGACAGGGGTATGGCTACACCTTC. Amino acid sequence: CASSPRQGYGYTF.

At least ten counts were recorded for this clonotype. The chain carries TRBV7-8 and TRBJ2-1; perhaps D is TRBD1 or TRBD2 (5 bases each). This CDR3 spans 15 amino acids. V lost 5 bases to trimming and J lost 4 bases, with 15 bases between them. Germline V gene lookup returns CDR1 SGHVS and CDR2 FQNEAQ. The CDR3 sequence: CASSINRDQYNEQFF. In nucleotides, the CDR3 is TGTGCCAGCAGCATTAACCGGGACCAGTACAATGAGCAGTTCTTC.

J is TRBJ2-5 and V is TRBV11-1; 8 bases are shared with TRBD2. There are 16 residues in the CDR3. J lost 5 bases, V lost 5 bases, and 13 bases had no gene match. CDR1 SGHAT and CDR2 FQDESV come from the germline V gene (reference sequence). This CDR3 reads CASSTSSGGPWETQYF. The CDR3 nucleotides read TGTGCCAGCAGCACTTCATCGGGGGGGCCTTGGGAGACCCAGTACTTC. Using reference TRBV11-1 and TRBJ2-5 for the parts outside the CDR3, the full variable domain is EAEVAQSPRYKITEKSQAVAFWCDPISGHATLYWYRQILGQGPELLVQFQDESVVDDSQLPKDRFSAERLKGVDSTLKIQPAELGDSAMYLCASSTSSGGPWETQYFGPGTRLLVL.

A note on this clonotype: One base away lies a much larger clone, so this may be a sequencing read error. The rearrangement uses TRBV7-2 and TRBJ2-7; 10 nucleotides match TRBD1. Germline CDR1 is SGHTA and CDR2 is FQGNSA. CDR3 length equals 15 residues. For the CDR3, the DNA is TGTGCCAACAGCTTAGACAGGGGGCTTGCCTACGAGCAGTACTTC. Its protein is CANSLDRGLAYEQYF.

This clonotype was picked up many times. The genes are TRBV5-6 and TRBJ1-5, with 7 bases fitting TRBD1. This CDR3 comprises 15 residues. Germline V CDR1 and CDR2: SGHDT, YYEEEE. The V and J ends lost 4 bases and 7 bases, in that order; junction bases with no gene match: 11. CDR3 sequence (DNA): TGTGCCAGCAGCACCCTCGACAGGGTGGAACAGCCCCAGCATTTT. Protein: CASSTLDRVEQPQHF.

This clonotype was recorded a few times. It may be a read error: a sequence one base away is much more abundant. V usage is TRBV9 and J usage is TRBJ2-7, with a possible D match to TRBD2 (6 bases). The CDR3 runs to 14 residues. Between the trimmed V and J ends, which lost 3 bases and 2 bases, there was a span of 12 bases. CDR1 is SGDLS, CDR2 YYNGEE, per germline. The CDR3 here is CASSAGRETYEQYF. DNA of the CDR3: TGTGCCAGCAGCGCTGGACGGGAGACCTACGAGCAGTACTTC.

This clonotype was detected only once. The chain has TRBV19 and TRBJ2-7; 10 bases are a match to TRBD2. The CDR3 contains 12 residues. CDR1 and CDR2 from the germline V gene are LNHDA and SQIVND (reference sequence). The CDR3 bases are TGTGCTAGCAGCGGGAGGGCCCGCGAGCAGTACTTC. Amino acids: CASSGRAREQYF.

This clonotype has at least ten counts. V is TRBV4-2 and J is TRBJ1-2, with D uncertain. Trimming left V 0 bases short and J 1 base short, with 9 bases between. This CDR3 is 15 amino acids long. CDR1 LGHNA and CDR2 YNFKEQ come from the germline V gene. In nucleotides, the CDR3 is TGTGCCAGCAGCCAAGATGAAGGGTATAACTATGGCTACACCTTC. Translating gives CASSQDEGYNYGYTF.

This clonotype was found many times. The J gene is TRBJ2-7, the V gene TRBV24-1; D call uncertain. Germline V gives CDR1 KGHDR, CDR2 SFDVKD. The CDR3 has 13 amino acids. Trimming took off 4 bases at V and 3 bases at J, with 9 bases between the two ends. CDR3 amino acids: CATSEGGFYEQYF. DNA of the CDR3: TGTGCCACCAGTGAGGGTGGTTTCTACGAGCAGTACTTC.

This clonotype was observed many times. The V call is TRBV24-1, the J call TRBJ2-3; D may be TRBD1 (7 bases). There are 15 residues in the CDR3. The V gene lost 3 bases and the J gene lost 2 bases, with 11 bases spanning the gap. The germline gives CDR1 KGHDR, CDR2 SFDVKD. The chain's CDR3 is CATSDAGQTTDTQYF. The CDR3 DNA is TGTGCCACCAGTGATGCGGGACAGACCACAGATACGCAGTATTTT.

The rearrangement links TRBV24-1 to TRBJ2-7; D remains ambiguous. Trimming pared 0 bases from V and 7 bases from J, leaving 3 bases between. CDR3 size: 11 residues. CDR1 and CDR2 from the germline V gene are KGHDR and SFDVKD. CDR3 region: CATSDLDEQYF. The CDR3 nucleotides are TGTGCCACCAGTGATTTGGATGAGCAGTACTTC.